This entry lists 2 T cell receptor beta chains sequenced from one sample in a study of post-analysis software for immune sequencing data. TCR beta cDNA libraries included unique molecular identifiers. TCRdb fed the PCR reads into MiXCR, producing one record per CDR3 protein. The sample includes roughly 870,000 distinct CDR3 sequences, approximately 53% of them seen just once. Their specific antigens are unknown. Points from the study as a whole: Roughly five TRBV segments, including TRBV5-6, TRBV5-1 and TRBV20-1, were more frequent in patients than controls.

Sequencing was done on a sample of blood. Every receptor here comes from a girl aged 5-17 years with multiple sclerosis.

V usage is TRBV20-1 and J usage is TRBJ2-1; a weak D match, TRBD2 (5 bases). The CDR3 covers 14 residues. CDR1 and CDR2 (germline): DFQATT, SNEGSKA (reference sequence). V lost 3 bases and J 8 bases, leaving 17 bases between the germline ends. CDR3 sequence (DNA): TGCAGTGCTAGGCGGACTTATCGGACGGATGAGCAGTTCTTC. Protein: CSARRTYRTDEQFF.

This chain uses TRBV15 with TRBJ1-1; TRBD1 agrees at 8 bases. The length of the CDR3 is 15 residues. The V and J ends lost 3 bases and 1 base, in that order; junction bases with no gene match: 4. Germline V CDR1 and CDR2: LNHNV, YYDKDF (reference sequence). The CDR3 loop is CATSSRGLGNTEAFF. CDR3 coding DNA: TGTGCCACCAGCAGCAGGGGGCTAGGGAACACTGAAGCTTTCTTT.